Listed here are 3 T cell receptor beta chains from one sample, sequenced in a study of T cell changes during pregnancy in multiple sclerosis. TCRdb's copy holds only in-frame clones and misses some; the assay was immunoSEQ multiplex PCR. The table has some 64,000 clones, approximately 90% seen once; the top ten hold around 2.5%. The sequences come from peripheral blood, collected in the first trimester of pregnancy. All receptors come from a female donor with multiple sclerosis, enrolled in a pregnancy study.

The gene calls are TRBV11-3 and TRBJ2-5, with D perhaps TRBD1 (6 bases). Trimming stripped 1 base from V and 5 bases from J, with 17 bases between. CDR3 length: 16 amino acids. In germline, CDR1 is SGHNT, CDR2 YENEEA. For the CDR3, the DNA is TGTGCCAGCAGCTTAGGGACCCAAGGGGGATCGGAGACCCAGTACTTC. As protein: CASSLGTQGGSETQYF. Full variable domain (rest looked up from reference TRBV11-3 and TRBJ2-5): EAGVVQSPRYKIIEKKQPVAFWCNPISGHNTLYWYLQNLGQGPELLIRYENEEAVDDSQLPKDRFSAERLKGVDSTLKIQPAELGDSAVYLCASSLGTQGGSETQYFGPGTRLLVL.

This clone was observed a few times. The chain uses TRBV19 and TRBJ1-2, with TRBD1 identical over 9 bases. The CDR3 sequence is 14 residues long. Germline CDR1 and CDR2: LNHDA and SQIVND (reference sequence). V gave up 2 bases and J gave up 4 bases; unmatched junction bases: 2. The CDR3 sequence: CASSITGGAYGYTF. CDR3 nucleotides: TGTGCCAGTAGTATAACAGGGGGCGCCTATGGCTACACCTTC.

The rearrangement uses TRBV9 and TRBJ1-4, with 7 bases that match TRBD1. Germline CDR1 reads SGDLS; CDR2 reads YYNGEE. The ends lost 0 bases at V and 4 bases at J; junction bases unmatched: 6. The CDR3 consists of 16 residues. The CDR3 region is CASSVEGASVNEKLFF. For the CDR3, the DNA is TGTGCCAGCAGCGTAGAGGGGGCTTCGGTTAATGAAAAACTGTTTTTT.